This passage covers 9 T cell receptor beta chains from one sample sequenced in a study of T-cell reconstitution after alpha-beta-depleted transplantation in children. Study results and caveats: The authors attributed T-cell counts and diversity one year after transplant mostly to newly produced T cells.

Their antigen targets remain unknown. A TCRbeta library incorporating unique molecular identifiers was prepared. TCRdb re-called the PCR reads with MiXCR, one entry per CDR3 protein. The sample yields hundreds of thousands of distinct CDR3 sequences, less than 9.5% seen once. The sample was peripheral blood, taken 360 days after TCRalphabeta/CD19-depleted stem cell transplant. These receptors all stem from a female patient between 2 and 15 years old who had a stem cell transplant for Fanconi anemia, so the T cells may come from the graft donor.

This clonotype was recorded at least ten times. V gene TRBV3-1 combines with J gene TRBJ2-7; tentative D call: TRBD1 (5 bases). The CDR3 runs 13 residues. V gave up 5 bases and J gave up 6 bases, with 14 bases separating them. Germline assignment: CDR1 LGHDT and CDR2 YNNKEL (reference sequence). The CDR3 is CASSTQSRAEQYF. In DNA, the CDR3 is TGTGCCAGCAGCACCCAATCCAGGGCCGAGCAGTACTTC.

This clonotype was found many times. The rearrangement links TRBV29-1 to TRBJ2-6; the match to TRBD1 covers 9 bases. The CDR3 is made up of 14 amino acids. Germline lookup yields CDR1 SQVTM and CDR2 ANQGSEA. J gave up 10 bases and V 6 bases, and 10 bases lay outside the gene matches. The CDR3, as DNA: TGCAGCGTCCGTGGACAGGGGAACGCTAACGTCCTGACTTTC. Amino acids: CSVRGQGNANVLTF. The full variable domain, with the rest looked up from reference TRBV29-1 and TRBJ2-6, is SAVISQKPSRDICQRGTSLTIQCQVDSQVTMMFWYRQQPGQSLTLIATANQGSEATYESGFVIDKFPISRPNLTFSTLTVSNMSPEDSSIYLCSVRGQGNANVLTFGAGSRLTVL.

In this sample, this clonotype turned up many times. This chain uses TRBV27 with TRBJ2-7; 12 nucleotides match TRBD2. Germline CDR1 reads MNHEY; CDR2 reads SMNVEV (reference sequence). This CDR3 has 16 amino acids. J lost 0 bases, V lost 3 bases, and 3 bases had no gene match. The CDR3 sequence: CASSFGLAGTSYEQYF. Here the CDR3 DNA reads TGTGCCAGCAGTTTCGGACTAGCGGGGACCTCCTACGAGCAGTACTTC.

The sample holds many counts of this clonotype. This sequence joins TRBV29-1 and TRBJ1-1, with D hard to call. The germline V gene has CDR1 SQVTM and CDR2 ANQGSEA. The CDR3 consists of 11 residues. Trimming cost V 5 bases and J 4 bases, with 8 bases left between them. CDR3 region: CSVSDGTEAFF. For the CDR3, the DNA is TGCAGCGTTTCGGACGGCACTGAAGCTTTCTTT. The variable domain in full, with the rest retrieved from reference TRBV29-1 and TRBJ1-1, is SAVISQKPSRDICQRGTSLTIQCQVDSQVTMMFWYRQQPGQSLTLIATANQGSEATYESGFVIDKFPISRPNLTFSTLTVSNMSPEDSSIYLCSVSDGTEAFFGQGTRLTVV.

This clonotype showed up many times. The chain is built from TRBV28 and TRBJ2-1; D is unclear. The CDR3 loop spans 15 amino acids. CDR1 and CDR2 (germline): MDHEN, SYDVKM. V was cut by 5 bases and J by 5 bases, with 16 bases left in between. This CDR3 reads CASSRRGWVDNEQFF. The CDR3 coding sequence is TGTGCCAGCAGTCGGCGAGGCTGGGTAGACAATGAGCAGTTCTTC.

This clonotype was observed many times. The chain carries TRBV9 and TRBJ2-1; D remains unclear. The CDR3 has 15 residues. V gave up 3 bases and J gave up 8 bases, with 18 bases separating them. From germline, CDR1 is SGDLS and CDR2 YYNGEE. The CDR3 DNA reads TGTGCCAGCAGCGAAGATTCGAGTAGGCCACATGAGCAGTTCTTC. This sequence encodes CASSEDSSRPHEQFF.

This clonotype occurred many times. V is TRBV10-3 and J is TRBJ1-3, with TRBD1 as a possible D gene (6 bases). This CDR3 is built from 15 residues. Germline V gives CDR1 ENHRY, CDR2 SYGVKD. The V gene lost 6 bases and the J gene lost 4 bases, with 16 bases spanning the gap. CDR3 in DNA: TGTGCCATCAGCATCTCGGGGGCGGGCGGAAACACCATATATTTT. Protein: CAISISGAGGNTIYF.

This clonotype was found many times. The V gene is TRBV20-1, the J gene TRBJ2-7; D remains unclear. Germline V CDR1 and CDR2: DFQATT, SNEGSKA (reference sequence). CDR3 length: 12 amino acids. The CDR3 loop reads CRATDDAYEQYV. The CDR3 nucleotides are TGCAGGGCAACTGATGACGCCTACGAGCAGTACGTC.

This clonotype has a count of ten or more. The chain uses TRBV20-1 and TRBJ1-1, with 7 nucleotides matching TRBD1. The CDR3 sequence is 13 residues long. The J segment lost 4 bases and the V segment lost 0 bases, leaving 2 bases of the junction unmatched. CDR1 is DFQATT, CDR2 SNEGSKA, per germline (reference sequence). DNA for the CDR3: TGCAGTGCTAGAGAACCAGGGGGCACTGAAGCTTTCTTT. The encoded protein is CSAREPGGTEAFF.